A single sample is the source of the 2 T cell receptor beta chains below, sequenced in a study of T cell clonality in common variable immunodeficiency (dated by TCRdb to about 2015). The method behind the library was the immunoSEQ multiplex PCR assay. TCRdb stores this immuneACCESS table with in-frame sequences only. Part of the clones is absent; in the studies checked, under half of the shortfall reflects unresolved V genes, and no reason is known for the rest. This sample contains some 38,000 clones, none of which is a singleton. Around 3% of the sample is taken by the ten largest. The sample was peripheral blood mononuclear cells. Every receptor here comes from a person aged 18 to 70 in good health.

Comments on this clone: The sequence runs out 3 residues before the end of the CDR3; the remainder is reconstructed from the germline J gene. This chain uses TRBV19 with TRBJ1-1, with unresolved D. Germline CDR1 is LNHDA and CDR2 is SQIVND (reference sequence). The CDR3 runs 13 residues. The germline V and J ends were trimmed by 6 bases and 1 base, with 9 bases remaining between them. Incomplete CDR3 DNA: TGTGCCAGTAGCAACACACAGAACACTGAA. It specifies CASSNTQNTE. The full CDR3 is CASSNTQNTEAFF.

There are many counts of this clone. The read gets to within 3 residues of the CDR3 end, and the germline J gene fills in the rest. The chain uses TRBV11-3 and TRBJ2-3; D may be TRBD2 (6 bases). CDR3 length equals 15 residues. Germline V gives CDR1 SGHNT, CDR2 YENEEA. The covered CDR3 bases are TGTGCAAGTCGCCCCCAAGGCGGGGTCCCAGATACG. Its protein is CASRPQGGVPDT. In full, the CDR3 reads CASRPQGGVPDTQYF.